The 27 T cell receptor beta chains presented below share a single source sample, sequenced in a study of cytomegalovirus exposure and HLA in healthy donors. Clones were read by immunoSEQ multiplex PCR, and TCRdb kept only the in-frame ones, dropping some. This table has 150,000 to 200,000 clones, roughly 77% appearing once. Sample: PBMCs. All receptors come from a woman aged 30 to 39 in good health and CMV-seronegative.

This clone has a handful of counts. The chain is built from TRBV5-6 and TRBJ1-6; 7 bases align to TRBD1. The junction had 8 bases not matched to a gene; V was cut back by 5 bases and J by 0 bases. The CDR3 loop spans 17 amino acids. Germline V gene lookup returns CDR1 SGHDT and CDR2 YYEEEE. CDR3: CASRTGPLSSYNSPLHF. CDR3 DNA: TGTGCCAGCAGGACAGGGCCTCTAAGCTCCTATAATTCACCCCTCCACTTT.

The chain recombines TRBV11-3 with TRBJ2-7; 7 positions agree with TRBD1. V trimming: 5 bases; J trimming: 2 bases; junction bases outside the gene matches: 6. The CDR3 is made up of 14 amino acids. Germline V lookup: CDR1 SGHNT, CDR2 YENEEA. CDR3 region: CASSPRQGTYEQYF. As DNA, the CDR3 is TGTGCCAGCAGCCCAAGACAGGGTACCTACGAGCAGTACTTC.

The rearrangement uses TRBV29-1 and TRBJ2-3; D is unclear. Trimming stripped 7 bases from V and 2 bases from J, with 4 bases between. The CDR3 loop spans 10 amino acids. Germline assignment: CDR1 SQVTM and CDR2 ANQGSEA. The CDR3 nucleotides are TGCAGCGCCCTCACAGATACGCAGTATTTT. Translated, it gives CSALTDTQYF.

The chain uses TRBV7-9 and TRBJ1-1; 9 bases are shared with TRBD1. Trimming removed 5 bases from V and 4 bases from J; junction bases left unmatched: 8. CDR1 is SEHNR and CDR2 is FQNEAQ in the germline V gene (reference sequence). This CDR3 spans 15 amino acids. The CDR3 reads CASSLPGQGITEAFF. CDR3 DNA: TGTGCCAGCAGCCTCCCGGGACAGGGTATCACTGAAGCTTTCTTT.

The genes are TRBV2 and TRBJ1-4; maybe TRBD1 (5 bases). Trimming took off 7 bases at V and 8 bases at J, with 14 bases between the two ends. CDR1 is SNHLY, CDR2 FYNNEI, per germline. This CDR3 is 13 amino acids long. The CDR3 nucleotides are TGTGCCAGCAACCGGGACGGAGGGGAAAAACTGTTTTTT. Translation gives CASNRDGGEKLFF. The full variable domain, with the rest looked up from reference TRBV2 and TRBJ1-4, is EPEVTQTPSHQVTQMGQEVILRCVPISNHLYFYWYRQILGQKVEFLVSFYNNEISEKSEIFDDQFSVERPDGSNFTLKIRSTKLEDSAMYFCASNRDGGEKLFFGSGTQLSVL.

The chain is built from TRBV12-5 and TRBJ2-1; TRBD1 aligns across 11 bases. This CDR3 contains 14 residues. Germline values: CDR1 LGHNT, CDR2 FRNRAP. V lost 6 bases, J lost 3 bases, and 1 base stayed unmatched. CDR3 region: CASGGTGGYNEQFF. CDR3 nucleotides: TGTGCTAGTGGCGGGACAGGGGGCTACAATGAGCAGTTCTTC. Filled out from reference TRBV12-5 and TRBJ2-1, the complete variable domain reads DARVTQTPRHKVTEMGQEVTMRCQPILGHNTVFWYRQTMMQGLELLAYFRNRAPLDDSGMPKDRFSAEMPDATLATLKIQPSEPRDSAVYFCASGGTGGYNEQFFGPGTRLTVL.

This clone was seen a handful of times. The CDR3 DNA sequence: TGTGCCAGCAGTTTATGGGCAGGGGGCACCACTGAAGCTTTCTTT. Translated, it gives CASSLWAGGTTEAFF. The chain carries TRBV28 and TRBJ1-1, with 8 bases lining up with TRBD1. Per germline, CDR1 MDHEN and CDR2 SYDVKM. V was pared by 0 bases and J by 4 bases, with 4 bases of the junction left unmatched. This CDR3 spans 15 amino acids.

This clone came up a few times. The rearrangement links TRBV19 to TRBJ1-5; D may be TRBD1 (5 bases). The CDR3 spans 15 residues. Germline assignment: CDR1 LNHDA and CDR2 SQIVND (reference sequence). With 5 bases removed from V and 7 bases from J, the gap between germline ends came to 18 bases. The CDR3, as DNA: TGTGCCAGTAGTCGGGTCAGCGGGGGGGACCAGCCCCAGCATTTT. Encoded protein: CASSRVSGGDQPQHF. Full variable domain (remainder filled in from reference TRBV19 and TRBJ1-5): DGGITQSPKYLFRKEGQNVTLSCEQNLNHDAMYWYRQDPGQGLRLIYYSQIVNDFQKGDIAEGYSVSREKKESFPLTVTSAQKNPTAFYLCASSRVSGGDQPQHFGDGTRLSIL.

The CDR3 reads CASSLTGLESYTF. DNA for the CDR3: TGCGCCAGCAGCTTGACAGGGCTCGAGAGCTACACCTTC. The chain is built from TRBV5-1 and TRBJ1-2, with a weak D call TRBD1 (6 bases). V lost 1 base, J lost 9 bases, and 13 bases lay in between. The CDR3 consists of 13 residues. CDR1 SGHRS and CDR2 YFSETQ come from the germline V gene.

This chain links TRBV5-6 with TRBJ2-2; 9 bases match TRBD2. The CDR3 consists of 17 residues. The V gene end was trimmed by 4 bases and the J gene end by 7 bases; junction bases not matched to a gene: 14. Germline V gene sequence: CDR1 SGHDT, CDR2 YYEEEE. This chain's CDR3 is CASSRIGSGGLHGELFF. CDR3 DNA: TGTGCCAGCAGCCGGATTGGTAGCGGGGGCCTACACGGGGAGCTGTTTTTT.

This clone was detected a few times. V is TRBV27 and J is TRBJ2-3; tentative D call: TRBD2 (6 bases). Germline V gives CDR1 MNHEY, CDR2 SMNVEV (reference sequence). V shed 8 bases and J shed 3 bases, with 27 bases lying between them. CDR3 length: 18 residues. The CDR3 region is CASHREVRGAFGTDTQYF. The CDR3 DNA reads TGTGCCAGCCATCGCGAAGTGCGGGGAGCATTCGGAACAGATACGCAGTATTTT.

V gene TRBV5-4 combines with J gene TRBJ2-2; the D gene is possibly TRBD1 (5 bases). V was shortened by 0 bases and J by 6 bases, with 6 bases between the two germline ends. CDR1 SGHNT and CDR2 YYREEE come from the germline V gene (reference sequence). The CDR3 loop spans 13 amino acids. The CDR3 is CASSLAGPGELFF. As DNA, the CDR3 is TGTGCCAGCAGCTTGGCAGGGCCCGGGGAGCTGTTTTTT.

This clone was observed a handful of times. The V call is TRBV6-1, the J call TRBJ1-2; no reliable D call. Germline CDR1 and CDR2: MNHNS and SASEGT. V dropped 6 bases and J dropped 8 bases, with 7 bases sitting between them. The CDR3 is made up of 10 amino acids. The CDR3 coding sequence is TGTGCCAGCAGCCCCGGGGGCTACACCTTC. It yields the protein CASSPGGYTF.

This chain links TRBV7-9 with TRBJ1-5; D not certain. V shed 5 bases and J shed 4 bases, with 12 bases lying between them. The CDR3 is 14 residues long. Germline V lookup: CDR1 SEHNR, CDR2 FQNEAQ (reference sequence). CDR3: CASSRGYGNQPQHF. DNA of the CDR3: TGTGCCAGCAGCCGAGGTTACGGGAATCAGCCCCAGCATTTT.

This chain links TRBV29-1 with TRBJ1-4; no reliable D call. The germline CDR1 and CDR2 sequences are SQVTM and ANQGSEA. The CDR3 covers 12 residues. The CDR3: CRKYATNEKLFF. The CDR3 nucleotides are TGCAGAAAATATGCAACTAATGAAAAACTGTTTTTT. Together with reference TRBV29-1 and TRBJ1-4, the CDR3 gives the full variable domain: SAVISQKPSRDICQRGTSLTIQCQVDSQVTMMFWYRQQPGQSLTLIATANQGSEATYESGFVIDKFPISRPNLTFSTLTVSNMSPEDSSIYLCRKYATNEKLFFGSGTQLSVL.

This clone has a single count. This chain links TRBV7-9 with TRBJ1-4; 9 bases are shared with TRBD1. The CDR3 runs to 14 residues. V shed 5 bases, J shed 10 bases, and the junction held 8 bases outside the gene matches. Germline CDR1 reads SEHNR; CDR2 reads FQNEAQ (reference sequence). The CDR3 protein is CASSLGQGSGKLFF. CDR3 DNA: TGTGCCAGCAGCCTTGGACAGGGGTCCGGAAAACTGTTTTTT.

In DNA form, the CDR3 reads TGTGCCAGCAGCCCGCGGGGGGCCTACAATGAGCAGTTCTTC. Its translation is CASSPRGAYNEQFF. This chain uses TRBV6-5 with TRBJ2-1; TRBD2 agrees at 8 bases. The CDR3 sequence is 14 residues long. Germline loops: CDR1 MNHEY, CDR2 SVGAGI. V lost 6 bases and J lost 2; bases outside the gene matches: 3.

The chain couples TRBV5-4 to TRBJ2-5, with 11 bases lining up with TRBD2. After removal of 4 bases from V and 2 bases from J, the junction contained 4 bases not matched to a gene. Germline CDR1 is SGHNT and CDR2 is YYREEE (reference sequence). This CDR3 comprises 15 residues. DNA for the CDR3: TGTGCCAGCAGCACGAGACTAGCGGGGCAAGAGACCCAGTACTTC. It translates to CASSTRLAGQETQYF.

This chain joins TRBV5-6 and TRBJ2-5, with 13 bases lining up with TRBD2. The CDR3 has 16 amino acids. Germline loops: CDR1 SGHDT, CDR2 YYEEEE. Losses at the gene ends were 4 bases for V and 5 bases for J; bases not matched to a gene: 8. The DNA for the CDR3 is TGTGCCAGCAGCAAGGGACTAGCGGGAACCGGGGAGACCCAGTACTTC. The encoded protein is CASSKGLAGTGETQYF.

J is TRBJ1-4 and V is TRBV5-6, with D possibly matching TRBD1 (5 bases). In germline, CDR1 is SGHDT, CDR2 YYEEEE. Between the trimmed V and J ends, which lost 5 bases and 7 bases, there was a span of 18 bases. There are 15 residues in the CDR3. CDR3 bases: TGTGCCAGCAGTAGACGACAGTCTTCAGGTGAAAAACTGTTTTTT. It encodes CASSRRQSSGEKLFF.

The chain employs TRBV19 and TRBJ2-5, with D perhaps matching TRBD2 (5 bases). The V gene's germline CDR1 is LNHDA and CDR2 SQIVND (reference sequence). The CDR3 is 13 amino acids. Trimming cost V 8 bases and J 2 bases, with 12 bases left between them. The chain's CDR3 is CASQDWGQETQYF. CDR3 DNA sequence: TGTGCCAGTCAGGACTGGGGTCAAGAGACCCAGTACTTC.

DNA of the CDR3: TGTGCCAGCAGTTGGACAGGGGACACTGAAGCTTTCTTT. It codes for CASSWTGDTEAFF. The chain links TRBV27 to TRBJ1-1; TRBD1 matches 9 bases. Germline loops: CDR1 MNHEY, CDR2 SMNVEV (reference sequence). V shed 4 bases and J 3 bases; nucleotides not matched to a gene: 0. The CDR3 contains 13 residues.

The V call is TRBV29-1, the J call TRBJ2-7; TRBD1 aligns across 7 bases. Losses at the gene ends were 6 bases for V and 3 bases for J; bases not matched to a gene: 2. The CDR3 length is 11 residues. Germline-derived CDR1 and CDR2 are SQVTM and ANQGSEA. The CDR3 loop reads CSVGDSYEQYF. DNA of the CDR3: TGCAGCGTGGGGGACAGCTACGAGCAGTACTTC.

The chain couples TRBV7-9 to TRBJ2-7; 7 bases match TRBD1. The CDR3 extends over 14 amino acids. Per the germline V gene, CDR1 is SEHNR and CDR2 is FQNEAQ (reference sequence). The junction had 8 bases not matched to a gene; V was cut back by 5 bases and J by 4 bases. CDR3 DNA: TGTGCCAGCAGCCCACAGGGGCCATTATACGAGCAGTACTTC. Translation: CASSPQGPLYEQYF.

The V gene is TRBV2, the J gene TRBJ2-5, with no clear D. The CDR3 totals 14 residues. Trimming pared 4 bases from V and 3 bases from J, leaving 12 bases between. CDR1 and CDR2 (germline): SNHLY, FYNNEI. CDR3 protein: CASSVYGRKETQYF. As DNA, the CDR3 is TGTGCCAGCAGTGTTTATGGCAGGAAAGAGACCCAGTACTTC.

V and J are TRBV28 and TRBJ2-7, with 9 bases matching TRBD1. The V and J ends lost 6 bases and 3 bases, in that order; junction bases with no gene match: 6. This CDR3 is 14 amino acids long. Germline V gene data show CDR1 as MDHEN and CDR2 as SYDVKM. The CDR3 sequence is CASSPPDRGYEQYF. The CDR3, as DNA: TGTGCCAGCAGCCCGCCGGACAGGGGCTACGAGCAGTACTTC.

The chain couples TRBV9 to TRBJ1-1, with D possibly TRBD1 on 5 matching bases. The length of the CDR3 is 18 residues. From germline, CDR1 is SGDLS and CDR2 YYNGEE. V gave up 3 bases and J gave up 0 bases, with 21 bases separating them. The chain's CDR3 is CASSELTGGDFMNTEAFF. The CDR3 region has the DNA TGTGCCAGCAGCGAGCTTACGGGGGGTGATTTCATGAACACTGAAGCTTTCTTT.